A selection of T cell receptor beta chains follows, all from one sample in a study of CD8 T cells in ankylosing spondylitis. Each CDR3 protein gets one entry after TCRdb re-called the 5' RACE reads with MiXCR. The table includes about 39,000 distinct CDR3 sequences, 10% detected once. The sequenced sample consisted of blood, either unsorted or a sorted T cell fraction (not recorded which). The source of these receptors is a male donor with ankylosing spondylitis or in good health (not recorded which). CDR3s include the opening cysteine and the closing phenylalanine or tryptophan. A D gene is named only where the DNA matches it firmly. A row's size may be missing; if present it is once, few, many or a size class.

TRBJ2-1,-,many,TRBV12-3/TRBV12-4,CASSFPWYEQFF,TGTGCCAGCAGTTTTCCCTGGTATGAGCAGTTCTTC
TRBJ2-1,TRBD2,many,TRBV18,CASSPRLADSYNEQFF,TGTGCCAGCTCACCGAGGCTAGCGGACTCCTACAATGAGCAGTTCTTC
TRBJ2-3,TRBD1,many,TRBV9,CASSEDRGYADTQYF,TGTGCCAGCAGCGAGGACAGGGGATATGCAGATACGCAGTATTTT
TRBJ2-7,TRBD1,many,TRBV4-1,CASSQDTGGYEQYF,TGCGCCAGCAGCCAGGATACAGGGGGCTACGAGCAGTACTTC
TRBJ1-5,-,many,TRBV27,CARENQPQHF,TGTGCCAGGGAAAATCAGCCCCAGCATTTT
TRBJ1-1,TRBD1,many,TRBV20-1,CSARSGTANTEAFF,TGCAGTGCTAGAAGCGGGACAGCAAACACTGAAGCTTTCTTT
TRBJ2-1,TRBD1,few,TRBV11-1,CASSLIWGETGGPYNEQFF,TGTGCCAGCAGCTTAATCTGGGGAGAGACAGGGGGCCCCTACAATGAGCAGTTCTTC
TRBJ2-7,-,many,TRBV20-1,CSARDESRAGGDEQYF,TGCAGTGCTAGAGATGAATCTAGGGCGGGCGGTGACGAGCAGTACTTC
TRBJ2-7,TRBD2,many,TRBV7-8,CASSLEIAGSSYEQYF,TGTGCCAGCAGCTTAGAAATAGCGGGGAGCTCCTACGAGCAGTACTTC
TRBJ2-5,-,many,TRBV20-1,CSAIDSAWSETQYF,TGCAGTGCGATCGACTCCGCCTGGAGCGAGACCCAGTACTTC
TRBJ2-6,TRBD2,many,TRBV5-4,CASGSGTGANVLTF,TGTGCCAGCGGCAGCGGGACTGGGGCCAACGTCCTGACTTTC
TRBJ2-1,-,many,TRBV6-5,CASSYFSGSSYNEQFF,TGTGCCAGCAGTTACTTCTCCGGGAGCTCCTACAATGAGCAGTTCTTC
TRBJ2-7,-,many,TRBV12-5,CASGAGGREYYEQYF,TGTGCTAGTGGCGCCGGGGGGCGGGAGTACTACGAGCAGTACTTC
TRBJ1-4,-,few,TRBV19,CASSHRSSHATNEKLFF,TGTGCCAGTAGTCACCGGTCCTCGCATGCAACTAATGAAAAACTGTTTTTT
TRBJ2-5,-,many,TRBV5-1,CASSLIGGRGQETQYF,TGCGCCAGCAGCTTGATTGGGGGACGGGGCCAAGAGACCCAGTACTTC
TRBJ2-7,TRBD2,few,TRBV18,CASSPTPSGGTYEQYF,TGTGCCAGCTCACCAACCCCCAGCGGGGGTACCTACGAGCAGTACTTC
TRBJ2-3,TRBD2,many,TRBV3-1,CASSQEGTSGYSDTQYF,TGTGCCAGCAGCCAAGAAGGGACTAGCGGGTACTCAGATACGCAGTATTTT
TRBJ2-7,TRBD1,many,TRBV10-2,CASRQGTYEQYF,TGCGCCAGCCGACAGGGGACCTACGAGCAGTACTTC
TRBJ2-3,TRBD2,-,TRBV6-4,CTISLAWTSGRGADTQYF,TGTACCATCAGCCTCGCCTGGACTAGCGGGAGAGGGGCAGATACGCAGTATTTT
TRBJ2-1,-,many,TRBV27,CASRIAEEQFF,TGTGCCAGCAGAATAGCGGAAGAGCAGTTCTTC
TRBJ2-3,-,many,TRBV5-1,CASSLATISGGDTQYF,TGCGCCAGCAGCTTGGCCACGATTTCCGGGGGAGATACGCAGTATTTT
TRBJ2-1,-,many,TRBV12-3/TRBV12-4,CASSLGRRVNEQFF,TGTGCCAGCAGTTTAGGGCGGAGGGTAAATGAGCAGTTCTTC
TRBJ2-2,-,-,TRBV27,CASSFGQGGTGELFF,TGTGCCAGCAGTTTTGGACAGGGAGGGACCGGGGAGCTGTTTTTT
TRBJ2-1,TRBD2,many,TRBV15,CATSSPTSGSSPYNEQFF,TGTGCCACCAGCAGCCCCACTAGCGGGAGTTCCCCCTACAATGAGCAGTTCTTC
TRBJ2-7,TRBD2,-,TRBV20-1,CSASGTSGDDYEQYF,TGCAGTGCTTCCGGGACTAGCGGGGACGATTACGAGCAGTACTTC
TRBJ2-7,TRBD2,-,TRBV20-1,CSAGTSGYEQYF,TGCAGTGCAGGGACTAGCGGCTACGAGCAGTACTTC
TRBJ2-1,-,many,TRBV7-2,CASSPLTGSYNEQFF,TGTGCCAGCAGCCCCCTGACGGGTAGTTACAATGAGCAGTTCTTC
TRBJ1-6,TRBD1,many,TRBV7-8,CASSLGDRVSPLHF,TGTGCCAGCAGCTTAGGAGACAGGGTTTCACCCCTCCACTTT
TRBJ1-2,TRBD1,-,TRBV29-1,CSVTGGPHGYTF,TGCAGCGTAACAGGGGGCCCTCATGGCTACACCTTC
TRBJ2-2,-,many,TRBV10-3,CATAGQFSGSCFF,-
TRBJ2-7,TRBD2,-,TRBV4-2,CASSQGLAGVYEQYF,TGTGCCAGCAGCCAAGGACTAGCGGGAGTCTACGAGCAGTACTTC
TRBJ2-1,-,many,TRBV5-6,CASSSPGGGDEQFF,TGTGCCAGCAGCTCCCCCGGGGGAGGCGATGAGCAGTTCTTC